This T cell receptor (beta chain) was profiled in a study of PD-L1 blockade in urothelial cancer. As for the study in general: Analysis of blood occurred 3 weeks (second dose) and 6 weeks after treatment start.

The sample holds a few counts of this clone. V was clipped by 2 bases and J by 3 bases, with 19 bases between them. This CDR3 has 17 residues. Germline CDR1 is LGHNT and CDR2 is FRNRAP. Synthetically made TCR analog templates were put into each PCR as spikes. Produced via immunoSEQ multiplex PCR; TCRdb's table is partial and in-frame only. This table holds about 120,000 clones, 85% to 90% found once. As for time point: peripheral blood 6 weeks after treatment start. The specimen comprised PBMCs, sampled around atezolizumab (anti-PD-L1) treatment. The receptor comes from a man aged 60 to 69 with urothelial cancer. The chain couples TRBV12-5 to TRBJ1-1; tentative D call: TRBD1 (6 bases). CDR3 residues: CASGLSRGGAAYTEAFF. The CDR3 DNA is TGTGCTAGTGGTTTGTCACGGGGGGGGGCCGCGTACACTGAAGCTTTCTTT.